This T cell receptor beta chain derives from a study of blood T cell repertoires in COVID-19. Study in general: Acute and convalescent COVID-19 samples came from the United States, Italy and Spain. Nucleic acid was either cDNA or gDNA, and it came from T cells, B-cell-depleted T cells, or PBMCs.

The table came from immunoSEQ multiplex PCR; TCRdb's copy has only in-frame clones and leaves some out. The repertoire holds some 200,000 clones, with roughly four fifths as singletons. V shed 7 bases and J shed 6 bases, with 15 bases lying between them. Germline V gene data show CDR1 as MDHEN and CDR2 as SYDVKM. This CDR3 has 13 residues. The sequenced sample was peripheral blood. This receptor was obtained from a woman aged 40-49 years with acute or convalescent COVID-19. The chain is built from TRBV28 and TRBJ1-2; tentative D call: TRBD1 (5 bases). CDR3 sequence reads: CASTSMWGDGYTF. The CDR3 bases are TGTGCCAGCACCTCCATGTGGGGGGATGGCTACACCTTC.